This T cell receptor (beta chain) came from a study of blood T cells in healthy people across ages. The CDR3 runs to 14 residues. V lost 8 bases and J 0 bases, leaving 13 bases between the germline ends. The V gene's germline CDR1 is MDHEN and CDR2 SYDVKM. Then a second PCR, running roughly 7 to 12 cycles, was carried out with a sample-barcoded 5' primer and a J-beta primer mix. TCRdb re-derived calls from the 5' RACE reads in MiXCR, one entry per CDR3 protein. Here the sample spans roughly 640,000 distinct CDR3 sequences, approximately 30% being singletons. This TCR came from a woman of 80 years or more in good health. The sequenced material came from blood. J is TRBJ1-2 and V is TRBV28; perhaps TRBD1 as D (5 bases). The CDR3 DNA reads as TGTGCCAGCGATACGATGGGGGCTAACTATGGCTACACCTTC. Its translation: CASDTMGANYGYTF.